Listed below are T cell receptor beta chains from one sample, sequenced in a study of T cells in Graves' hyperthyroidism and ophthalmopathy. TCRdb re-derived calls from the multiplex PCR reads in MiXCR, one entry per CDR3 protein. The data hold about 640,000 distinct CDR3 sequences, with about a fifth observed a single time. Source material: blood. The receptors shown here come from a man aged 25-45 years with Graves' ophthalmopathy. Each CDR3 is given with its conserved first and last residue. A D gene is named only where the DNA matches it firmly. Size is omitted from some rows. Given values are once, few, many or a class for expanded clones.

j_call	d_call	v_call	clone_size	cdr3_nt	cdr3_aa
TRBJ2-2	-	TRBV5-1	-	TGCGCCAGCGGAGACCTCGGCGCCGGGGAGCTGTTTTTT	CASGDLGAGELFF
TRBJ1-1	-	TRBV27	many	TGTGCCAGCAGTTCGCCCCAGAGGAACACTGAAGCTTTCTTT	CASSSPQRNTEAFF
TRBJ2-7	-	TRBV18	many	TGTGCCAGCAGCCCCTTAGGGAGCTCCTACGAGCAGTACTTC	CASSPLGSSYEQYF
TRBJ2-5	TRBD1	TRBV28	many	TGTGCCAGCAGTAACCGGGACAGGGGGCATCAAGAGACCCAGTACTTC	CASSNRDRGHQETQYF
TRBJ2-7	TRBD2	TRBV5-6	many	TGTGCCAGCAGCTTTAGCGGGAAAGTCTCCTACGAGCAGTACTTC	CASSFSGKVSYEQYF
TRBJ1-4	-	TRBV5-4	-	TGTGCCAGCAGCCGGAAGACAGTTGCAACTAATGAAAAACTGTTTTTT	CASSRKTVATNEKLFF
TRBJ1-2	-	TRBV6-1	-	TGTGCCACCCAGACAAGACTAAACTATGGCTACACCTTC	CATQTRLNYGYTF
TRBJ1-4	-	TRBV18	many	TGTGCCAGCTCACCAAGGGCTCGTTTCGAAAAACTGTTTTTT	CASSPRARFEKLFF
TRBJ1-1	-	TRBV3-1	few	TGTGCCAGCAGCCTTCAACAGGGTCCCTTAGACTTCAACACTGAAGCTTTCTTT	CASSLQQGPLDFNTEAFF
TRBJ2-4	-	TRBV3-1	-	TGTGCCAGCAGTCCAAGAATGGGGGAGACCCCAGTGGACGCCAAAAACATTCAGTACTTC	CASSPRMGETPVDAKNIQYF
TRBJ2-1	-	TRBV5-1	-	TGCGCCAGCAGCTTCGGATGGGGCGATGAGCAGTTCTTC	CASSFGWGDEQFF
TRBJ2-1	TRBD2	TRBV20-1	-	TGCAGTGCTCCCGGAAGGACTAGCGGGTACAATGAGCAGTTCTTC	CSAPGRTSGYNEQFF
TRBJ1-6	TRBD1	TRBV12-3/TRBV12-4	many	TGTGCCAGCAGTTTTCAGGGGGCTGATTCACCCCTCCACTTT	CASSFQGADSPLHF
TRBJ1-1	-	TRBV27	-	TGTGCCAGCAGTTTATACTCGCTACGGTCTGAAGCTTTCTTT	CASSLYSLRSEAFF
TRBJ2-7	-	TRBV20-1	-	TGCAGTGCTAGAGATACCTCGTTGGGTTACGAGCAGTACTTC	CSARDTSLGYEQYF
TRBJ2-1	TRBD2	TRBV20-1	-	TGCAGTGCTTGGACTAGCGGGAGGGAGGTTTACAATGAGCAGTTCTTC	CSAWTSGREVYNEQFF
TRBJ2-7	-	TRBV30	few	TGTGCCTGGAGCCCGGGAGATTTCAGGTACGAGCAGTACTTC	CAWSPGDFRYEQYF
TRBJ2-5	TRBD1	TRBV5-1	-	TGCGCCAGCAGCTTGCAGTCGGGACAGGGGGCCGAGACCCAGTACTTC	CASSLQSGQGAETQYF
TRBJ1-5	-	TRBV28	many	TGTGCCAGCAGCCTCGACGGGTTATATCAGCCCCAGCATTTT	CASSLDGLYQPQHF
TRBJ2-7	-	TRBV11-2	-	TGTGCCAGCAGCTTAGGGACTTTGGAAAGCGACGAGCAGTACTTC	CASSLGTLESDEQYF
TRBJ2-1	-	TRBV29-1	-	TGCAGCCCCTGCGCCCTCAACAATGAGCAGCTCTTC	CSPCALNNEQLF
TRBJ2-3	-	TRBV13	many	TGTGCCAGCAGCTTCGCTAGCACAGATACGCAGTATTTT	CASSFASTDTQYF
TRBJ2-1	TRBD2	TRBV20-1	many	TGCAGTGCTGGAGGACTAGCGACTGAGCAGTTCTTC	CSAGGLATEQFF
TRBJ1-1	-	TRBV6-1	few	TGTGCCAGCAGTGAGATGACAGACAGCCTTGAGGCTTTCTTT	CASSEMTDSLEAFF
TRBJ2-3	TRBD1	TRBV2	many	TGTGCCAGCAGTCCGGACAGGGAGGACACAGATACGCAGTATTTT	CASSPDREDTDTQYF
TRBJ2-5	TRBD2	TRBV28	-	TGTGCCAGCAGTTTATCCCCCGGACTAGCGGGAGCGGATCAAGAGACCCAGTACTTC	CASSLSPGLAGADQETQYF
TRBJ2-3	TRBD2	TRBV5-1	-	TGCGCCAGCAGAACCCGGGGGGGGCGAGGCACAGATACGCAGTATTTT	CASRTRGGRGTDTQYF
TRBJ2-2	-	TRBV20-1	many	TGCAGTGCTAGCACGGGAGTGAACACCGGGGAGCTGTTTTTT	CSASTGVNTGELFF
TRBJ2-3	TRBD2	TRBV28	-	TGTGCCAGCATGCGACTAGCGGGAACTACAGATACGCAGTATTTT	CASMRLAGTTDTQYF
TRBJ1-5	TRBD1	TRBV3-1	many	TGTGCCAGCAGCCAAGATCCTTGGACAGGAGACAAGCATTTT	CASSQDPWTGDKHF
TRBJ2-2	-	TRBV12-3/TRBV12-4	few	TGTGCCAGCAGCTTCGGGTGGGAGGAGCTGTTTTTT	CASSFGWEELFF
TRBJ2-1	TRBD2	TRBV11-2	many	TGTGCCAGCAGCTTAACGGGGGGGCACAATGAGCAGTTCTTC	CASSLTGGHNEQFF
TRBJ1-2	-	TRBV2	many	TGTGCCAGCAGTGTATCGACGGGAGGCTTCTATGGCTACACCTTC	CASSVSTGGFYGYTF
TRBJ1-5	-	TRBV10-2	-	TGCGCCAGCAGTGAGTCGGGGGGGAGCAATCAGCCCCAGCATTTT	CASSESGGSNQPQHF
TRBJ2-7	-	TRBV5-1	few	TGCGCCAGCAGTCCGGCGGGCAGCAGTGCCTACGAGCAGTACTTC	CASSPAGSSAYEQYF
TRBJ2-7	-	TRBV6-5	-	TGTGCCAGCAGTTACCCCGAGTACGAGCAGTACTTC	CASSYPEYEQYF
TRBJ1-5	-	TRBV7-2	-	TGTGCCAGCAGCTCAACAGCGAATCAGCCCCAGCATTTT	CASSSTANQPQHF
TRBJ2-1	TRBD2	TRBV28	few	TGTGCCAGCAGTTTTACTAGCGGGAGGGCCGGTTCCTACAATGAGCAGTTCTTC	CASSFTSGRAGSYNEQFF
TRBJ2-2	TRBD1	TRBV12-3/TRBV12-4	many	TGTGCCAGCACTGCCGGGACAGGGGGCACCGGGGAGCTGTTTTTT	CASTAGTGGTGELFF
TRBJ2-3	TRBD2	TRBV28	-	TGTGCCAGCAGTAGACCCGGGACTACCACAGATACGCAGTATTTT	CASSRPGTTTDTQYF
TRBJ2-3	-	TRBV13	few	TGTGCCAGCAGCCCCCCAGGAGACACAGATACGCAGTATTTT	CASSPPGDTDTQYF
TRBJ1-5	-	TRBV27	few	TGTGCCAGCAGTTCGTACCCGGGGCCCAGGGGACAGCCCCAGCATTTT	CASSSYPGPRGQPQHF
TRBJ1-5	-	TRBV19	many	TGTGCCAGTAGCAAGAGCGTGGTTCAGCCCCAGCATTTT	CASSKSVVQPQHF
TRBJ1-2	-	TRBV28	-	TGTGCCAGCAGTGAGTCGGGGGCTAACTATGGCTACACCTTC	CASSESGANYGYTF
TRBJ1-1	-	TRBV5-1	few	TGCGCCAGCAGCTCGCCGACAAAGAACACTGAAGCTTTCTTT	CASSSPTKNTEAFF
TRBJ1-4	-	TRBV12-3/TRBV12-4	-	TGTGCCAGCAGAACCGACACTGAAAAACTGTTTTTT	CASRTDTEKLFF
TRBJ2-1	-	TRBV20-1	many	TGCAGTGCTATTTTGATAGGCTTTAGCGCGGCCAATGAGCAGTTCTTC	CSAILIGFSAANEQFF